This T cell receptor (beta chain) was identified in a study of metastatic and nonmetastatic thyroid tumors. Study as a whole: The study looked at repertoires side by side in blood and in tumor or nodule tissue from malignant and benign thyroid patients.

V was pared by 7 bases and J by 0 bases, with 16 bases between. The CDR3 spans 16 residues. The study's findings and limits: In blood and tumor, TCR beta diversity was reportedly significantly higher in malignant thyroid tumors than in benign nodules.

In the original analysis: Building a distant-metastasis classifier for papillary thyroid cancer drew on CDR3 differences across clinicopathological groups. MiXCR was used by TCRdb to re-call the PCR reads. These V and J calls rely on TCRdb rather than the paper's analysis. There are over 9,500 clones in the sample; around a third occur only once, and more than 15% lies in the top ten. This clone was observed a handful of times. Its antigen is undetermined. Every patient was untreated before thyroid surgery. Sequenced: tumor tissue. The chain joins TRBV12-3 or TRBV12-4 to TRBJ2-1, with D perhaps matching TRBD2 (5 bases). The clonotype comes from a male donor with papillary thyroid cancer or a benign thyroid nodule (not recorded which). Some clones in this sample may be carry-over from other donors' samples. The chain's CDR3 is CASTLIALGSYNEQFF. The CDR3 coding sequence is TGTGCCAGCACCCTTATAGCGCTTGGCTCCTACAATGAGCAGTTCTTC.